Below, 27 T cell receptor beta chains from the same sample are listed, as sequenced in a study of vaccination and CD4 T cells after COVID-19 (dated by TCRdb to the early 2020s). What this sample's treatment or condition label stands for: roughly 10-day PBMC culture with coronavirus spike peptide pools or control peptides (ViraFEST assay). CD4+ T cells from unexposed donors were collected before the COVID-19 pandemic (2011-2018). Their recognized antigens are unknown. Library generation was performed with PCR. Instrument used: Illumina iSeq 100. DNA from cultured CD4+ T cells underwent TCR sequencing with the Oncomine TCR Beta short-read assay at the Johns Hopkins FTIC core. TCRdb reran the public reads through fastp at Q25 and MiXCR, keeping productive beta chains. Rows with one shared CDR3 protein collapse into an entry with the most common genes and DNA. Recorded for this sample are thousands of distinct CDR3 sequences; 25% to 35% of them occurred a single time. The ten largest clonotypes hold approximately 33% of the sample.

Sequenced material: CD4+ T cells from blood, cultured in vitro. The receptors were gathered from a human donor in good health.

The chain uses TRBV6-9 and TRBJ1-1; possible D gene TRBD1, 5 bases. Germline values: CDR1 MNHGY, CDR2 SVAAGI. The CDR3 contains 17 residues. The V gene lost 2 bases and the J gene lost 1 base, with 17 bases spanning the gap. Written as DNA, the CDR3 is TGTGCCAGCAGTTATCCCCCCGCAGGGAGGGGGAACACTGAAGCTTTCTTT. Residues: CASSYPPAGRGNTEAFF.

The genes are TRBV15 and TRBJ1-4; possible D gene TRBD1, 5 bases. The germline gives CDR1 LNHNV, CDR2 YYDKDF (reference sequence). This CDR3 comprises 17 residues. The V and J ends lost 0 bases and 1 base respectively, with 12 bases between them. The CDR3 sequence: CATSREVGGLTNEKLFF. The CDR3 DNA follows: TGTGCCACCAGCAGAGAGGTGGGGGGGTTAACTAATGAAAAACTGTTTTTT.

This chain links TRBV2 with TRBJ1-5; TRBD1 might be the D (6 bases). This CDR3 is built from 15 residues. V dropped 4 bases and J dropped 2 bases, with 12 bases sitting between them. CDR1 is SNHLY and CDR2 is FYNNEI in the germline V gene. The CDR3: CASSGQGLGNQPQHF. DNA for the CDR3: TGTGCCAGCAGTGGGCAGGGGCTTGGCAATCAGCCCCAGCATTTT.

CDR3 bases: TGTGCCAGCAGTGACCTAGGGACAGGGGGTAAGGAGCAGTACTTC. Its protein product is CASSDLGTGGKEQYF. V gene TRBV6-1 combines with J gene TRBJ2-7, with TRBD1 matching over 11 bases. V lost 3 bases and J lost 7; bases outside the gene matches: 8. The CDR3 runs to 15 residues. Looked up from germline, CDR1 is MNHNS and CDR2 is SASEGT.

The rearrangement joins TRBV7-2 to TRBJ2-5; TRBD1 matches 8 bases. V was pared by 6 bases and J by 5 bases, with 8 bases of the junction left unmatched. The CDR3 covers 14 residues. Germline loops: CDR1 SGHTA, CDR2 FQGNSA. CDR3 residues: CASSLTTGVETQYF. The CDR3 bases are TGTGCCAGCAGTCTTACGACAGGGGTTGAGACCCAGTACTTC.

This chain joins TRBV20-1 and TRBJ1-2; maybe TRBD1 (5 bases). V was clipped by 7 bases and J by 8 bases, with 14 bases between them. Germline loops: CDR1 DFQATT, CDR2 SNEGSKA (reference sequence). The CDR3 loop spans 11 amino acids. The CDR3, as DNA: TGCAGTGTCAGACGGGGGGACGGCTACACCTTC. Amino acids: CSVRRGDGYTF.

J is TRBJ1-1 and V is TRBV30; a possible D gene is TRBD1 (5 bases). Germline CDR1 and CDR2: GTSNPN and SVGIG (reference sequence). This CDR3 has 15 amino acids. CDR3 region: CSPRGVGKMNTEAFF. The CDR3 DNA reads TGTTCACCCCGAGGGGTCGGGAAGATGAACACTGAAGCTTTCTTT.

Here the CDR3 reads CASISRGDGYTF. For the CDR3, the DNA is TGTGCCAGCATTTCGCGGGGGGACGGCTACACCTTC. V usage is TRBV12-3 or TRBV12-4 and J usage is TRBJ1-2; D perhaps matches TRBD1 (5 bases). V lost 7 bases, J lost 8 bases, and 14 bases lay in between. This CDR3 region has 12 residues.

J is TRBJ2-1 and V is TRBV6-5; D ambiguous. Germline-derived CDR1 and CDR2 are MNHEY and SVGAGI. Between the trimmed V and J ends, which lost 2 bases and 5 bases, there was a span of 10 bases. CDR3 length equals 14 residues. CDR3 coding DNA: TGTGCCAGCAGTTACAGGGCAGGTCACAATGAGCAGTTCTTC. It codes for CASSYRAGHNEQFF.

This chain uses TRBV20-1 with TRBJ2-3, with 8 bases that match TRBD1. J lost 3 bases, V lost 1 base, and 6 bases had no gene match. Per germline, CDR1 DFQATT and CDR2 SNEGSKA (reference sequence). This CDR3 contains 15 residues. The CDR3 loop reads CSARGPGQATDTQYF. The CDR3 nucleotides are TGCAGTGCTAGAGGGCCGGGACAGGCAACAGATACGCAGTATTTT.

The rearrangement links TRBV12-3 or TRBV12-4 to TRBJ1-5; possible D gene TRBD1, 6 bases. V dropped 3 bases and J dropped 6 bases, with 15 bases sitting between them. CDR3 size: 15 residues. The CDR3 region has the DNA TGTGCCAGCAGTTTGAGGGGGGGCTCGCTTCAGCCCCAGCATTTT. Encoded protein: CASSLRGGSLQPQHF.

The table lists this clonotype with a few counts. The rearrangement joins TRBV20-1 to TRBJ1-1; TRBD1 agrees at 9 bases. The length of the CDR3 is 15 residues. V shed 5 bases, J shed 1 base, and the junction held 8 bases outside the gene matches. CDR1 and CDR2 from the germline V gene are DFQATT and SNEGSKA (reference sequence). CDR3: CSAPRRDRANTEAFF. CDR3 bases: TGCAGTGCTCCTAGGAGGGACAGGGCGAACACTGAAGCTTTCTTT.

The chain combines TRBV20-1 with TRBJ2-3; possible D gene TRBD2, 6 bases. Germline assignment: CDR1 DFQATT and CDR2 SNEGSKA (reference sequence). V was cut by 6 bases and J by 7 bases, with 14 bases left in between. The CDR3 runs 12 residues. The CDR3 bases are TGCAGTGCCCAGCCTGGAGGGAATACGCAGTATTTT. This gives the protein CSAQPGGNTQYF.

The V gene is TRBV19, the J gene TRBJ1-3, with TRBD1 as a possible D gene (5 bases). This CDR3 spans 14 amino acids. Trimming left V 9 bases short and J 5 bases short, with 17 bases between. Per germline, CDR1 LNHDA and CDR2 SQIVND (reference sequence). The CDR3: CASSGTLGRNTIYF. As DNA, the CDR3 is TGTGCCAGCTCGGGGACCCTCGGAAGAAACACCATATATTTT.

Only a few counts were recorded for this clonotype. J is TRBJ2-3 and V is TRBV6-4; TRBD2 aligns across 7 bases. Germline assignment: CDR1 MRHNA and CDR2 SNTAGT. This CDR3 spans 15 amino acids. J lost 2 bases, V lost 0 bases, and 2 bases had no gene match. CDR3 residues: CASSDSSGATDTQYF. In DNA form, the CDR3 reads TGTGCCAGCAGTGACTCCAGCGGGGCCACAGATACGCAGTATTTT.

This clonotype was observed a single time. The CDR3 DNA reads TGTGCCAGCAGCCAAAACGGCGGGACTAGCGGCCAAGAGACCCAGTACTTC. It encodes CASSQNGGTSGQETQYF. The rearrangement joins TRBV4-2 to TRBJ2-5; 11 bases line up with TRBD2. Germline loops: CDR1 LGHNA, CDR2 YNFKEQ. CDR3 length equals 17 residues. The V gene end was trimmed by 2 bases and the J gene end by 1 base; junction bases not matched to a gene: 6.

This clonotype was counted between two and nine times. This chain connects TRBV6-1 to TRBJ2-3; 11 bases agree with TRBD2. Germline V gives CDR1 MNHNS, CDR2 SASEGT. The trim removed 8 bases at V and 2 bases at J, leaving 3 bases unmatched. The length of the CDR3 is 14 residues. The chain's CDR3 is CASQLAGDTDTQYF. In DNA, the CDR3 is TGTGCCAGCCAACTAGCGGGGGACACAGATACGCAGTATTTT.

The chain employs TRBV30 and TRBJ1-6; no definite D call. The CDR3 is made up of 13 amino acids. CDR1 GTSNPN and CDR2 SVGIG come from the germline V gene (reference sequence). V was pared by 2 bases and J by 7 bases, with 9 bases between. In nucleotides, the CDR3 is TGTGCCTGGAGTCGGCAGTCGAATTCACCCCTCCACTTT. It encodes CAWSRQSNSPLHF.

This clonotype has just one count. CDR3 protein: CASSYPLGGGGNQPQHF. The CDR3 nucleotides are TGTGCCAGCAGTTACCCCCTAGGTGGGGGGGGGAATCAGCCCCAGCATTTT. The chain recombines TRBV6-5 with TRBJ1-5; tentatively, D is TRBD1 (5 bases). The CDR3 contains 17 residues. Trimming pared 2 bases from V and 4 bases from J, leaving 18 bases between. Germline CDR1 is MNHEY and CDR2 is SVGAGI.

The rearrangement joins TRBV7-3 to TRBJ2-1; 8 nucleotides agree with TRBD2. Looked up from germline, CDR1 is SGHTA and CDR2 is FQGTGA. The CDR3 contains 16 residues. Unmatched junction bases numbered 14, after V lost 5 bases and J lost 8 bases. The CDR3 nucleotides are TGTGCCAGCAGCCCAAGGGGCGCGGGGGGCTTGGATGAGCAGTTCTTC. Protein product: CASSPRGAGGLDEQFF.

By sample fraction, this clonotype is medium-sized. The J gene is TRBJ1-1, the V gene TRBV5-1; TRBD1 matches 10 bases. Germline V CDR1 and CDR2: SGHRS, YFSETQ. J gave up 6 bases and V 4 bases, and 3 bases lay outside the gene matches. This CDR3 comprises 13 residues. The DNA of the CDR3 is TGCGCCAGCAGCCCAGGACAGGGGGCTGAAGCTTTCTTT. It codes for CASSPGQGAEAFF. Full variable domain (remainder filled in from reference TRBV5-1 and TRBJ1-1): KAGVTQTPRYLIKTRGQQVTLSCSPISGHRSVSWYQQTPGQGLQFLFEYFSETQRNKGNFPGRFSGRQFSNSRSEMNVSTLELGDSALYLCASSPGQGAEAFFGQGTRLTVV.

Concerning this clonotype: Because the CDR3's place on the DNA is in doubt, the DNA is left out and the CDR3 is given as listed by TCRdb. The CDR3 here is CASTNQTSMYLCASSLNDEQYF. The rearrangement links TRBV21-1 to TRBJ2-7. TRBV21-1 is shown as a pseudogene. From its first to its last residue, the CDR3 has 22 amino acids.

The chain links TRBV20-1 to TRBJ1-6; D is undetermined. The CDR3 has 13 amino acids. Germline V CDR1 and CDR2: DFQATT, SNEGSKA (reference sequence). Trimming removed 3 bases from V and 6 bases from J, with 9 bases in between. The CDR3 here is CSARGIRNSPLHF. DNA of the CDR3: TGCAGTGCTAGGGGGATACGTAATTCACCCCTCCACTTT.

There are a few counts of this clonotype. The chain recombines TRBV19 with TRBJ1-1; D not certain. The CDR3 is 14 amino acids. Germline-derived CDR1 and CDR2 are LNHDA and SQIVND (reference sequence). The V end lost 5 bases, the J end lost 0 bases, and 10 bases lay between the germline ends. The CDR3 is CASSSRDLNTEAFF. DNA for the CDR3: TGTGCCAGTAGTTCGCGAGATTTGAACACTGAAGCTTTCTTT.

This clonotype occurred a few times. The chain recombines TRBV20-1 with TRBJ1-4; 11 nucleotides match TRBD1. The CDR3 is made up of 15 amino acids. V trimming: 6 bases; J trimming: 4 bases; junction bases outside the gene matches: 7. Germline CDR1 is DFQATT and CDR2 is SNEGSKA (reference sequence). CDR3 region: CSAQDRGLSNEKLFF. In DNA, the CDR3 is TGCAGTGCACAGGACAGGGGGCTTAGTAATGAAAAACTGTTTTTT.

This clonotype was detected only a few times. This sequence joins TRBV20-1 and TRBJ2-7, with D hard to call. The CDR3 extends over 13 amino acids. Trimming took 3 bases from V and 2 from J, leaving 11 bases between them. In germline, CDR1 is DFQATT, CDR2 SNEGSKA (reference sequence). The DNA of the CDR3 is TGCAGTGCTAGCATCGAATCCCCCTACGAGCAGTACTTC. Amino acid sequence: CSASIESPYEQYF.

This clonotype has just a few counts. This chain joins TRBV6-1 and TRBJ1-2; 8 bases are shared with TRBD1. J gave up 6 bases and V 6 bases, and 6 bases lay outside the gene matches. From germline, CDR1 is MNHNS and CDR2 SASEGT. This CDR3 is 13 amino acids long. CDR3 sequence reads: CASSDRGEDGYTF. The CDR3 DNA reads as TGTGCCAGCAGCGACAGGGGAGAAGATGGCTACACCTTC.